A single T cell receptor beta chain is shown here with its context. Germline CDR1 WNHNN, CDR2 SYGVQD (reference sequence). This CDR3 comprises 15 residues. With 6 bases clipped from V and 0 bases from J, the junction kept 6 bases outside the gene matches. The data were taken from a study of blood T cell repertoires in COVID-19. Study overall: T cells, B-cell-depleted T cells, or PBMCs supplied cDNA or gDNA.

Living in about two dozen US areas, the participants were between roughly 18 and 95 years of age. Two negative PCRs, clearance, or symptom resolution were required of recovered Cohort 3 donors. Study processing details: Reference gene primer amplification in the assay estimated nucleated cell counts. Sequencing was performed with immunoSEQ multiplex PCR; in TCRdb, only in-frame clones are kept and a portion is missing. That table furnishes V, J and clone size, whereas the DNA furnished D and trimming. The sample lists 180,000 or so clones; about 80% were seen once. This chain uses TRBV10-1 with TRBJ1-2, with 8 bases fitting TRBD1. The sequenced sample was PBMCs or T cells enriched from blood (not recorded which). This clonotype originated in a man aged 40-50 years who had recovered from COVID-19. The DNA of the CDR3 is TGCGCCAGCAGCCCTGGACAGGGAGCTAACTATGGCTACACCTTC. Amino acids: CASSPGQGANYGYTF.